These 13 T cell receptor beta chains were all obtained from the same sample, sequenced in a study of shared clonotypes between healthy human individuals. Method: immunoSEQ multiplex PCR; TCRdb's copy keeps in-frame clones and lacks some. The sample records under 2.5 million clones, around 93% being singletons. The sample was naive CD4+ T cells from PBMCs. Subset reported: CD45RA+ positively selected. These receptors were collected from a man between 18 and 35 years old in good health. Some clones in this sample may be carry-over from other donors' samples.

The chain employs TRBV25-1 and TRBJ2-7, with D possibly TRBD2 on 5 matching bases. Germline-derived CDR1 and CDR2 are MGHDK and SYGVNS. With 4 bases removed from V and 0 bases from J, the gap between germline ends came to 16 bases. The CDR3 spans 16 residues. Written as DNA, the CDR3 is TGTGCCAGCAGTGCGGCGGGCTACAACCCCTCCTACGAGCAGTACTTC. It is translated as CASSAAGYNPSYEQYF.

This sequence joins TRBV28 and TRBJ2-7; D remains ambiguous. CDR1 and CDR2 (germline): MDHEN, SYDVKM. V was trimmed by 3 bases and J by 0 bases, leaving 15 bases between them. This CDR3 is built from 16 residues. Here the CDR3 DNA reads TGTGCCAGCAGTTTGATGGACGTGAATTACTCCTACGAGCAGTACTTC. Protein: CASSLMDVNYSYEQYF.

Only a few counts were recorded for this clone. CDR3 residues: CASSPPGRGLYQPQHF. The CDR3 DNA sequence: TGTGCCAGCTCACCTCCCGGGAGGGGGCTTTATCAGCCCCAGCATTTT. The V gene is TRBV18, the J gene TRBJ1-5; TRBD1 agrees at 7 bases. With 3 bases clipped from V and 5 bases from J, the junction kept 10 bases outside the gene matches. Per the germline V gene, CDR1 is KGHSH and CDR2 is LQKENI. CDR3 length: 16 residues.

The genes are TRBV9 and TRBJ1-2; no reliable D call. The CDR3 loop spans 12 amino acids. V lost 4 bases and J 8 bases, leaving 12 bases between the germline ends. The germline gives CDR1 SGDLS, CDR2 YYNGEE. The DNA for the CDR3 is TGTGCCAGCAGCCGTGACTTACGAGGCTACACCTTC. This codes for CASSRDLRGYTF.

This chain joins TRBV7-2 and TRBJ2-5; D tentatively fits TRBD1 or TRBD2 (5 bases each). The CDR3 is made up of 14 amino acids. The germline V and J ends were trimmed by 4 bases and 5 bases, with 14 bases remaining between them. Per the germline V gene, CDR1 is SGHTA and CDR2 is FQGNSA. The CDR3, as DNA: TGTGCCAGCAGCTCGGGGACGGCGGCGGAGACCCAGTACTTC. Its protein is CASSSGTAAETQYF. The variable domain in full, with the rest retrieved from reference TRBV7-2 and TRBJ2-5, is GAGVSQSPSNKVTEKGKDVELRCDPISGHTALYWYRQSLGQGLEFLIYFQGNSAPDKSGLPSDRFSAERTGGSVSTLTIQRTQQEDSAVYLCASSSGTAAETQYFGPGTRLLVL.

The V and J genes are TRBV6-1 and TRBJ1-2; D unresolved. The CDR3 is 14 residues long. Germline V gene sequence: CDR1 MNHNS, CDR2 SASEGT. V gave up 2 bases and J gave up 8 bases, with 15 bases separating them. CDR3 nucleotide sequence: TGTGCCAGCAGTGAATGGGCAGGTTCCGGAGGCTACACCTTC. As protein: CASSEWAGSGGYTF.

This rearrangement joins TRBV4-1 to TRBJ2-5; D unclear. Trimming left V 2 bases short and J 5 bases short, with 12 bases between. From germline, CDR1 is MGHRA and CDR2 YSYEKL. There are 14 residues in the CDR3. CDR3 amino acids: CASSQFSYRETQYF. The CDR3, as DNA: TGCGCCAGCAGCCAATTTAGTTACCGGGAGACCCAGTACTTC.

This clone is a singleton in its sample. The V gene is TRBV11-2, the J gene TRBJ2-3; 10 bases match TRBD2. The CDR3 spans 16 residues. Per the germline V gene, CDR1 is SGHAT and CDR2 is FQNNGV. J was trimmed by 1 base and V by 5 bases; bases with no gene match: 6. The CDR3 spells CASSPWTSGRTDTQYF. The DNA for the CDR3 is TGTGCCAGCAGCCCCTGGACTAGCGGCCGCACAGATACGCAGTATTTT.

The chain links TRBV19 to TRBJ2-2; 10 bases are a match to TRBD1. With 3 bases clipped from V and 8 bases from J, the junction kept 6 bases outside the gene matches. CDR3 length equals 15 residues. Germline CDR1 reads LNHDA; CDR2 reads SQIVND (reference sequence). The CDR3 DNA reads TGTGCCAGTAGTATTGGGTGGACAGGGGGAGGGGAGCTGTTTTTT. Translating gives CASSIGWTGGGELFF.

The V call is TRBV18, the J call TRBJ2-1; D might be TRBD2 (6 bases). V was pared by 1 base and J by 1 base, with 14 bases between. The CDR3 loop spans 17 amino acids. Germline CDR1 reads KGHSH; CDR2 reads LQKENI. The CDR3 sequence: CASSPQLAGGSYNEQFF. In DNA, the CDR3 is TGTGCCAGCTCACCACAACTAGCAGGTGGTTCCTACAATGAGCAGTTCTTC. The entire variable domain, with the rest obtained from reference TRBV18 and TRBJ2-1, is as follows: NAGVMQNPRHLVRRRGQEARLRCSPMKGHSHVYWYRQLPEEGLKFMVYLQKENIIDESGMPKERFSAEFPKEGPSILRIQQVVRGDSAAYFCASSPQLAGGSYNEQFFGPGTRLTVL.

The gene calls are TRBV5-1 and TRBJ2-5; 9 bases are a match to TRBD1. V was clipped by 4 bases and J by 2 bases; unmatched bases: 3. The CDR3 has 14 residues. The germline V gene encodes CDR1 SGHRS and CDR2 YFSETQ. The CDR3 loop is CASSTGGGQETQYF. DNA of the CDR3: TGCGCCAGCAGCACAGGGGGCGGGCAAGAGACCCAGTACTTC. Drawing the rest from reference TRBV5-1 and TRBJ2-5, the complete variable domain is KAGVTQTPRYLIKTRGQQVTLSCSPISGHRSVSWYQQTPGQGLQFLFEYFSETQRNKGNFPGRFSGRQFSNSRSEMNVSTLELGDSALYLCASSTGGGQETQYFGPGTRLLVL.

The chain uses TRBV11-3 and TRBJ2-5; 11 nucleotides match TRBD2. V was pared by 3 bases and J by 3 bases, with 6 bases of the junction left unmatched. Germline CDR1 is SGHNT and CDR2 is YENEEA. The CDR3 sequence is 16 residues long. CDR3 nucleotide sequence: TGTGCCAGCAGCTTCGGACTAGCGGGTGGGGAAGAGACCCAGTACTTC. Its protein product is CASSFGLAGGEETQYF. Filled out from reference TRBV11-3 and TRBJ2-5, the complete variable domain reads EAGVVQSPRYKIIEKKQPVAFWCNPISGHNTLYWYLQNLGQGPELLIRYENEEAVDDSQLPKDRFSAERLKGVDSTLKIQPAELGDSAVYLCASSFGLAGGEETQYFGPGTRLLVL.

The V gene is TRBV5-1, the J gene TRBJ1-1; D is unresolved. The V gene lost 2 bases and the J gene lost 4 bases, with 21 bases spanning the gap. The V gene's germline CDR1 is SGHRS and CDR2 YFSETQ. The CDR3 loop spans 17 amino acids. CDR3 region: CASSLGSSPLLGTEAFF. CDR3 coding DNA: TGCGCCAGCAGCTTAGGGTCCAGTCCTCTTCTTGGCACTGAAGCTTTCTTT.